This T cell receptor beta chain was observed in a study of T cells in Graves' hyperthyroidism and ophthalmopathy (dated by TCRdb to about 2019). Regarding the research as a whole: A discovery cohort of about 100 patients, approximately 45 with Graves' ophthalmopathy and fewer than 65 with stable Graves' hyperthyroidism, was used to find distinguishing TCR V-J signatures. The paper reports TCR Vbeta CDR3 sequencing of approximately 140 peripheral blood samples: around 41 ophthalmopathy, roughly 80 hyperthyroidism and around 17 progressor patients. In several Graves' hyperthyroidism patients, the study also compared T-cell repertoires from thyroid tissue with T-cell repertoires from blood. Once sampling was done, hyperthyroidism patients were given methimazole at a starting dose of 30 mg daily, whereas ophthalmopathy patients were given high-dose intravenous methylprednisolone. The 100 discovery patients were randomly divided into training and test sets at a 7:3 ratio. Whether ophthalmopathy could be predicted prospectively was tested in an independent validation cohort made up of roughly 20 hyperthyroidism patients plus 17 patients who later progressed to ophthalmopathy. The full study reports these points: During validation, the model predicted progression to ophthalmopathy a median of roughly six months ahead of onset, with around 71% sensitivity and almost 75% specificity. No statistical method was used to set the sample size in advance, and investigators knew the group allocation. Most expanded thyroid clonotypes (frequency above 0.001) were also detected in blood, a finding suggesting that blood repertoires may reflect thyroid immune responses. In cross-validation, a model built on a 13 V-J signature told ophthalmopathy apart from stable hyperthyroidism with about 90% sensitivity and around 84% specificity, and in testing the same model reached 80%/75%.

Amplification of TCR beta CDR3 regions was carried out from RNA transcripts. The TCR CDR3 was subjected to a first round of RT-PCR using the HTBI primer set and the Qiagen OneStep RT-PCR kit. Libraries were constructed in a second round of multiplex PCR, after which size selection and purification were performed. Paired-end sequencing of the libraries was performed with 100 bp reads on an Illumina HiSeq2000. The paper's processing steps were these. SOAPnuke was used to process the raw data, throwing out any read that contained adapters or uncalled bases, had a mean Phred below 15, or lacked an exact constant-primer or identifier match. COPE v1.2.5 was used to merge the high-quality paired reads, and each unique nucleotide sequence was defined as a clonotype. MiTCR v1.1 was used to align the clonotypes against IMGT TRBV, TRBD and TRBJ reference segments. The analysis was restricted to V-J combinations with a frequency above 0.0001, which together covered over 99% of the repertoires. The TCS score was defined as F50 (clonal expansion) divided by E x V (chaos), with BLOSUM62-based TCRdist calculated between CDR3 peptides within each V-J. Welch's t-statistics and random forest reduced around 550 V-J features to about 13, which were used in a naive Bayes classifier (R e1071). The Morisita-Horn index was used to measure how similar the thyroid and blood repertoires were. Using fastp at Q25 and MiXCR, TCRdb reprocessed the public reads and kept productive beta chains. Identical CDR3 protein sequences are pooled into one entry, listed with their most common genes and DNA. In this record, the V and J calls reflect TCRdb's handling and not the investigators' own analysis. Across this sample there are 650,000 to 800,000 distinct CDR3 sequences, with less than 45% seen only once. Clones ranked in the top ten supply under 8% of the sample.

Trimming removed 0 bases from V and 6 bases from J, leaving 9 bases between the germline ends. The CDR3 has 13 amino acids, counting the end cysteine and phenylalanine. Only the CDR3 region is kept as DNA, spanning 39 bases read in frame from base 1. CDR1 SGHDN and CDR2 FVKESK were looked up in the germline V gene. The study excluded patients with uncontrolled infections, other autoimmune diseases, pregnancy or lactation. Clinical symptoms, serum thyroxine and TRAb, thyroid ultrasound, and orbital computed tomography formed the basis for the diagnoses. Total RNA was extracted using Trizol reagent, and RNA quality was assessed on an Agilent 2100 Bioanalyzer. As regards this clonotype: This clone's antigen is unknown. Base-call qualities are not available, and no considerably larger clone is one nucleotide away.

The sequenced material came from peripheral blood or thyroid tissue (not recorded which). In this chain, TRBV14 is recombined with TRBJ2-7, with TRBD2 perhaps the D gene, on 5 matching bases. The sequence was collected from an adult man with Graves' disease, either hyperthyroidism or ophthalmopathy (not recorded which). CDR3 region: CASSQDLGSEQYF. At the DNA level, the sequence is TGTGCCAGCAGCCAAGATTTGGGGAGCGAGCAGTACTTC. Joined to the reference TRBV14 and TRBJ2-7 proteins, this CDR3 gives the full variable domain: EAGVTQFPSHSVIEKGQTVTLRCDPISGHDNLYWYRRVMGKEIKFLLHFVKESKQDESGMPNNRFLAERTGGTYSTLKVQPAELEDSGVYFCASSQDLGSEQYFGPGTRLTVT.